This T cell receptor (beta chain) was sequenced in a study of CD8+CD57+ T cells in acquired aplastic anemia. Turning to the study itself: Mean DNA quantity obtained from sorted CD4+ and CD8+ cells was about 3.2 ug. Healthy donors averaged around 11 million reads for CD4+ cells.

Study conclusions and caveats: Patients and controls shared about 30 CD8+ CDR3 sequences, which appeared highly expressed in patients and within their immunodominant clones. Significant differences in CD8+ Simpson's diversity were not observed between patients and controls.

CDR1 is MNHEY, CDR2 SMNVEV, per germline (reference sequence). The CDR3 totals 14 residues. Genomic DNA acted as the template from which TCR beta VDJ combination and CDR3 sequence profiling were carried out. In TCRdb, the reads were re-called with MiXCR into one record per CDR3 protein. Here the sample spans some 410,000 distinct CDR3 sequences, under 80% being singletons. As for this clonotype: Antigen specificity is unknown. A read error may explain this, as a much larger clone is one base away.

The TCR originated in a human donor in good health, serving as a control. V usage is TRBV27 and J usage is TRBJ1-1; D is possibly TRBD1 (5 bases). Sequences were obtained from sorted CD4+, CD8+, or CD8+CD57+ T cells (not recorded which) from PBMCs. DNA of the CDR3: TGTGCCAGCAGTTTTGGGGCCAGGAACACTGAAGCTCTCTTT. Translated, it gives CASSFGARNTEALF.